This T cell receptor (beta chain) stems from a study of blood T cell repertoires in COVID-19. Study-level information: COVID-19 samples collected from the United States, Italy and Spain covered acute and convalescent phases.

After removal of 3 bases from V and 8 bases from J, the junction contained 8 bases not matched to a gene. This CDR3 contains 15 residues. Germline CDR1 and CDR2: MNHEY and SVGEGT. Sequenced by immunoSEQ multiplex PCR; TCRdb stores in-frame clones only, minus some. The data contain some 290,000 clones, roughly 86% of them singletons. The chain couples TRBV6-2 or TRBV6-3 to TRBJ2-1; 9 bases map to TRBD2. Specimen: peripheral blood. The TCR comes from a young woman with COVID-19, enrolled during active disease. CDR3 DNA sequence: TGTGCCAGCAGTTATAGGAGCGGGAGGTTTGATGAGCAGTTCTTC. This codes for CASSYRSGRFDEQFF.